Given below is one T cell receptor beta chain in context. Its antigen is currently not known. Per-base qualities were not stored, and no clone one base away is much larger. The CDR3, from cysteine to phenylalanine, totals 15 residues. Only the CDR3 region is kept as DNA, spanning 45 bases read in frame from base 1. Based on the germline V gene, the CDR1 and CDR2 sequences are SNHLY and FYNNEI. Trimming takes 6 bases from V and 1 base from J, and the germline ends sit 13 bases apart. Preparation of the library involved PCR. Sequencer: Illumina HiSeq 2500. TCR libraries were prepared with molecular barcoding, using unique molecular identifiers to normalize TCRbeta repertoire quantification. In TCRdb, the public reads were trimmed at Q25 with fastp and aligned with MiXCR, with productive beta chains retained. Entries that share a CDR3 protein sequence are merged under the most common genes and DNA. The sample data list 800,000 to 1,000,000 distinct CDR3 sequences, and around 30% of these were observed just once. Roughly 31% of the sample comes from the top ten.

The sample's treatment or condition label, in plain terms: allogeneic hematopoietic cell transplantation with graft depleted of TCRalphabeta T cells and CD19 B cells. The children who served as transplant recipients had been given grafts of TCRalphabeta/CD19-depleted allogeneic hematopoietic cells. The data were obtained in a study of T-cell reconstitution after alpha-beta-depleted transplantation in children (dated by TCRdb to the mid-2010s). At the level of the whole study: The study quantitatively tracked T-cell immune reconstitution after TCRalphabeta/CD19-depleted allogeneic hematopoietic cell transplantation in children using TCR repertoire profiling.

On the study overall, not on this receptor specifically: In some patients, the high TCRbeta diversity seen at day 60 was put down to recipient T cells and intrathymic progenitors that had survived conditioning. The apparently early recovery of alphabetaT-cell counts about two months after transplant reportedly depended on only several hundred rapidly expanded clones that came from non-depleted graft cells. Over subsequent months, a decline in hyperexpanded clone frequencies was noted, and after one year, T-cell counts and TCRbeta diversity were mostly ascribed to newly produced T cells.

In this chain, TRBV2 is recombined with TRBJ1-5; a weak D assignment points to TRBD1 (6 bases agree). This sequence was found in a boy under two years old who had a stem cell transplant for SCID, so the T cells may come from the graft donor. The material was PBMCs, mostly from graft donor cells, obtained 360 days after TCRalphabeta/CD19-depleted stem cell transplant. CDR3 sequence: CASSLTGLSNQPQHF. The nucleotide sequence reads TGTGCCAGCAGCTTAACAGGGTTGAGCAATCAGCCCCAGCATTTT.